Shown below are 6 T cell receptor beta chains from a single sample sequenced in a study of post-analysis software for immune sequencing data. Study-wide findings and caveats: Controls had lower frequencies than patients of five or six TRBV segments, which included TRBV5-6, TRBV5-1 and TRBV20-1.

Their recognized antigens are unknown. Each TCR beta cDNA library carried unique molecular identifiers. TCRdb ran MiXCR on the PCR reads and lists one entry per CDR3 protein. The data hold about 770,000 distinct CDR3 sequences, with under 60% observed a single time. Sample: blood. The origin of the receptors is a girl under 18 with multiple sclerosis.

This clonotype was seen more than once but under ten times. CDR3 loop: CSVGLAERSSYNEQFF. The CDR3 DNA sequence: TGCAGCGTGGGACTAGCGGAGAGGAGCTCCTACAATGAGCAGTTCTTC. The chain has TRBV29-1 and TRBJ2-1; the match to TRBD2 covers 11 bases. Germline values: CDR1 SQVTM, CDR2 ANQGSEA. The CDR3 covers 16 residues. The V and J ends lost 6 bases and 0 bases, in that order; junction bases with no gene match: 7.

This clonotype was picked up a small number of times. The chain links TRBV20-1 to TRBJ1-5, with 8 nucleotides matching TRBD1. The trim removed 6 bases at V and 4 bases at J, leaving 14 bases unmatched. CDR1 is DFQATT and CDR2 is SNEGSKA in the germline V gene (reference sequence). The CDR3 has 16 residues. The CDR3 loop is CSAQLTSGTGNQPQHF. Here the CDR3 DNA reads TGCAGTGCCCAATTAACTTCCGGGACAGGAAATCAGCCCCAGCATTTT.

The V call is TRBV5-1, the J call TRBJ1-2; D unresolved. This CDR3 contains 13 residues. V shed 2 bases and J shed 6 bases, with 11 bases lying between them. Germline lookup yields CDR1 SGHRS and CDR2 YFSETQ. The CDR3 DNA is TGCGCCAGCAGCTTCGAAGACACCCATGGCTACACCTTC. Its translation: CASSFEDTHGYTF.

This clonotype was seen more than once but under ten times. The J gene is TRBJ2-7, the V gene TRBV14, with D maybe TRBD2 (5 bases). The assigned J gene may be wrong: the sequence end matches TRBJ2-5 better. Germline CDR1 and CDR2: SGHDN and FVKESK. The CDR3 is 19 residues long. This CDR3 is CASSLRAAFTTTRLETQYF. CDR3 nucleotides: TGTGCCAGCAGCCTCCGAGCGGCATTCACCACCACTCGATTGGAGACCCAGTACTTC.

V gene TRBV29-1 combines with J gene TRBJ1-2, with 7 bases that match TRBD1. J gave up 4 bases and V 0 bases, and 8 bases lay outside the gene matches. Germline CDR1 is SQVTM and CDR2 is ANQGSEA. This CDR3 has 15 amino acids. DNA of the CDR3: TGCAGCGTTGAAGATCGTGCTACAGGGGCCTATGGCTACACCTTC. Translated: CSVEDRATGAYGYTF.

The rearrangement links TRBV20-1 to TRBJ2-7, with D unresolved. The DNA end favors TRBJ2-5, so the J call may be wrong. The CDR3 runs to 15 residues. Germline V gene data show CDR1 as DFQATT and CDR2 as SNEGSKA (reference sequence). The CDR3 protein is CSARDLQGLRETQYF. In DNA, the CDR3 is TGCAGTGCTAGAGATCTTCAAGGGCTACGAGAGACCCAGTACTTC.